The next 30 T cell receptor beta chains were all read from a single sample in a study of response to subunit inactivated influenza vaccine. TCRdb recomputed calls from the RT-PCR reads with MiXCR, one row per CDR3 protein. This sample has hundreds of thousands of distinct CDR3 sequences, with about 14% found just once. The sequencing used PBMCs from blood, collected around two weeks before vaccination. The receptors derive from a man aged 45 to 65 who received an inactivated influenza vaccine.

The J gene is TRBJ2-5, the V gene TRBV5-5; 9 positions match TRBD2. V was clipped by 4 bases and J by 5 bases; unmatched bases: 9. This CDR3 contains 15 residues. Per the germline V gene, CDR1 is SGHKS and CDR2 is YYEKEE (reference sequence). CDR3 region: CASSAGTSYRETQYF. The CDR3 DNA follows: TGTGCCAGCAGCGCAGGGACTAGCTATCGGGAGACCCAGTACTTC.

This chain joins TRBV20-1 and TRBJ2-7, with D tentatively TRBD2 (5 bases). The CDR3 is 14 residues long. V lost 3 bases, J lost 3 bases, and 15 bases lay in between. Germline V gene data show CDR1 as DFQATT and CDR2 as SNEGSKA (reference sequence). In nucleotides, the CDR3 is TGCAGTGCTAGTCCAGGAGCGGTCAGCTACGAGCAGTACTTC. Its protein product is CSASPGAVSYEQYF.

Ten or more counts support this clonotype. J is TRBJ2-3 and V is TRBV12-3 or TRBV12-4; 9 nucleotides agree with TRBD1. The trim removed 6 bases at V and 4 bases at J, leaving 5 bases unmatched. This CDR3 has 14 amino acids. The DNA for the CDR3 is TGTGCCAGCAGACAAACAGGGGGCGCAGATACGCAGTATTTT. Its protein product is CASRQTGGADTQYF.

This clonotype was recorded many times. The CDR3 sequence is CASSGQGAGEKLFF. In nucleotides, the CDR3 is TGCGCCAGCAGCGGGCAGGGGGCCGGTGAAAAACTGTTTTTT. V is TRBV5-1 and J is TRBJ1-4; TRBD1 matches 8 bases. J was trimmed by 7 bases and V by 4 bases; bases with no gene match: 6. The CDR3 length is 14 residues. Germline values: CDR1 SGHRS, CDR2 YFSETQ.

This clonotype was observed a few times. This chain connects TRBV4-3 to TRBJ2-7, with 9 positions matching TRBD1. V shed 3 bases and J 3 bases; nucleotides not matched to a gene: 3. Germline V gene sequence: CDR1 LGHNA, CDR2 YSLEER. The length of the CDR3 is 14 residues. The CDR3 coding sequence is TGCGCCAGCAGCCACCGGGACAGGGTCTACGAGCAGTACTTC. It is translated as CASSHRDRVYEQYF.

The chain combines TRBV9 with TRBJ2-1, with 11 bases matching TRBD1. CDR3 length equals 16 residues. In germline, CDR1 is SGDLS, CDR2 YYNGEE. V dropped 0 bases and J dropped 7; count of bases not matched to a gene: 6. The chain's CDR3 is CASSVGDRGGGNEQFF. DNA of the CDR3: TGTGCCAGCAGCGTAGGGGACAGGGGGGGAGGTAATGAGCAGTTCTTC.

This clonotype was found a few times. The chain employs TRBV6-2 or TRBV6-3 and TRBJ2-5; TRBD2 agrees at 15 bases. There are 17 residues in the CDR3. CDR1 MNHEY and CDR2 SVGEGT come from the germline V gene. V trimming: 7 bases; J trimming: 2 bases; junction bases outside the gene matches: 8. Here the CDR3 reads CASIPGLAGGKQETQYF. The CDR3 DNA sequence: TGTGCCAGCATTCCGGGACTAGCGGGGGGCAAACAAGAGACCCAGTACTTC.

This clonotype was seen ten or more times. The gene calls are TRBV3-1 and TRBJ2-6; D is unclear. Between the trimmed V and J ends, which lost 1 base and 1 base, there was a span of 11 bases. This CDR3 contains 17 residues. Germline values: CDR1 LGHDT, CDR2 YNNKEL (reference sequence). CDR3 nucleotides: TGTGCCAGCAGCCAAGTGCCCCAAGGATCTGGGGCCAACGTCCTGACTTTC. It specifies CASSQVPQGSGANVLTF. The variable domain in full, with the rest retrieved from reference TRBV3-1 and TRBJ2-6, is DTAVSQTPKYLVTQMGNDKSIKCEQNLGHDTMYWYKQDSKKFLKIMFSYNNKELIINETVPNRFSPKSPDKAHLNLHINSLELGDSAVYFCASSQVPQGSGANVLTFGAGSRLTVL.

The V and J genes are TRBV20-1 and TRBJ2-5, with D hard to call. This CDR3 has 14 residues. Per germline, CDR1 DFQATT and CDR2 SNEGSKA (reference sequence). Trimming left V 6 bases short and J 1 base short, with 15 bases between. The CDR3 region is CSAHAQPSQETQYF. DNA of the CDR3: TGCAGTGCCCATGCCCAGCCGTCCCAAGAGACCCAGTACTTC.

The table lists this clonotype with many counts. The chain uses TRBV12-3 or TRBV12-4 and TRBJ2-2; D remains unclear. CDR3 length: 12 residues. Trimming removed 6 bases at V and 6 bases at J, with 8 bases between. The CDR3 coding sequence is TGTGCCAGCAGCTTGCTAGCCGGGGAGCTGTTTTTT. As protein: CASSLLAGELFF.

The rearrangement uses TRBV20-1 and TRBJ2-2; a possible D gene is TRBD2 (5 bases). Germline V gives CDR1 DFQATT, CDR2 SNEGSKA (reference sequence). Trimming took 3 bases from V and 7 from J, leaving 21 bases between them. The length of the CDR3 is 16 residues. CDR3 nucleotide sequence: TGCAGTGCTAGGGATTCAGGCGTGGGAGCGGTCGGGGAGCTGTTTTTT. Its protein is CSARDSGVGAVGELFF.

This clonotype was observed a few times. V and J are TRBV5-1 and TRBJ2-7; D not resolved. Per germline, CDR1 SGHRS and CDR2 YFSETQ. V was pared by 4 bases and J by 3 bases, with 20 bases between. The CDR3 has 16 amino acids. The CDR3 DNA sequence: TGCGCCAGCAGCCTAGGGTATTCGGCCGATAACTACGAGCAGTACTTC. Its translation: CASSLGYSADNYEQYF.

About this clonotype itself: A read error is possible here, since a much larger clone lies one base away. This rearrangement joins TRBV20-1 to TRBJ1-4, with no clear D. Germline assignment: CDR1 DFQATT and CDR2 SNEGSKA (reference sequence). The CDR3 totals 12 residues. CDR3 coding DNA: TGCAGTATCCCGGACCTGGCTGCAAAACTGCTTTTT. Residues: CSIPDLAAKLLF.

This clonotype showed up just a few times. This chain uses TRBV4-2 with TRBJ2-7, with D maybe TRBD2 (5 bases). Trimming removed 4 bases from V and 5 bases from J, with 12 bases in between. The germline gives CDR1 LGHNA, CDR2 YNFKEQ. The length of the CDR3 is 13 residues. As DNA, the CDR3 is TGTGCCAGCAGCCCACTCCGGGGAGACGAGCAGTACTTC. Amino acids: CASSPLRGDEQYF.

This clonotype has a handful of counts. The CDR3 DNA reads TGTGCCAGCAGCCCGCAGGGCTCCAACACCGGGGAGCTGTTTTTT. As protein: CASSPQGSNTGELFF. The chain links TRBV7-8 to TRBJ2-2, with TRBD1 as a possible D gene (5 bases). Deletions cut 5 bases from V and 2 bases from J, with 12 bases between. Per germline, CDR1 SGHVS and CDR2 FQNEAQ. The CDR3 contains 15 residues.

This chain uses TRBV6-1 with TRBJ2-3; 7 positions match TRBD2. In germline, CDR1 is MNHNS, CDR2 SASEGT. V lost 7 bases and J lost 6; bases outside the gene matches: 10. The CDR3 covers 14 residues. CDR3: CASIPGGRSDTQYF. CDR3 nucleotide sequence: TGTGCCAGCATCCCGGGCGGGAGATCGGATACGCAGTATTTT.

This chain links TRBV5-1 with TRBJ2-5, with 8 positions matching TRBD2. This CDR3 is built from 14 residues. Trimming at V came to 3 bases and at J to 1 base, leaving 2 bases not matched to a gene. Germline values: CDR1 SGHRS, CDR2 YFSETQ. The CDR3 loop reads CASSSTSAQETQYF. CDR3 DNA sequence: TGCGCCAGCAGCTCGACTAGCGCCCAAGAGACCCAGTACTTC.

This clonotype was found a few times. The rearrangement joins TRBV4-3 to TRBJ2-7, with D unclear. The germline gives CDR1 LGHNA, CDR2 YSLEER. Trimming took 0 bases from V and 2 from J, leaving 11 bases between them. The CDR3 sequence is 15 residues long. The chain's CDR3 is CASSQDRVAPYEQYF. Written as DNA, the CDR3 is TGCGCCAGCAGCCAAGATCGGGTCGCACCCTACGAGCAGTACTTC.

This clonotype was observed a few times. The chain uses TRBV29-1 and TRBJ2-5; 7 bases line up with TRBD1. Trimming took 7 bases from V and 4 from J; bases not matched to a gene: 6. The CDR3 runs to 12 residues. Looked up from germline, CDR1 is SQVTM and CDR2 is ANQGSEA. The CDR3: CSAVPGGETQYF. The CDR3 region has the DNA TGCAGCGCAGTCCCAGGGGGAGAGACCCAGTACTTC. The whole variable domain, filled in from reference TRBV29-1 and TRBJ2-5, reads SAVISQKPSRDICQRGTSLTIQCQVDSQVTMMFWYRQQPGQSLTLIATANQGSEATYESGFVIDKFPISRPNLTFSTLTVSNMSPEDSSIYLCSAVPGGETQYFGPGTRLLVL.

The gene calls are TRBV11-2 and TRBJ2-1; 8 bases map to TRBD2. In germline, CDR1 is SGHAT, CDR2 FQNNGV. This CDR3 has 16 amino acids. The V gene end was trimmed by 5 bases and the J gene end by 4 bases; junction bases not matched to a gene: 10. CDR3 coding DNA: TGTGCCAGCAGCCTAGGGGGGACTAGGGGATACAATGAGCAGTTCTTC. Its protein is CASSLGGTRGYNEQFF.

This clonotype has ten or more counts. This chain uses TRBV20-1 with TRBJ1-1; 9 nucleotides align to TRBD1. In germline, CDR1 is DFQATT, CDR2 SNEGSKA (reference sequence). The CDR3 consists of 15 residues. With V trimmed by 3 bases and J by 3 bases, 8 bases remained unmatched. CDR3 in DNA: TGCAGTGCTAGTGGTAAACAGGGGGCGGACACTGAAGCTTTCTTT. It encodes CSASGKQGADTEAFF.

This clonotype was seen only a few times. The rearrangement links TRBV7-2 to TRBJ2-1; either TRBD1 or TRBD2 may fit D (6 bases each). The germline CDR1 and CDR2 sequences are SGHTA and FQGNSA. The V end was cut by 7 bases, the J end by 6 bases, with 13 bases between. The CDR3 is 13 amino acids. CDR3 residues: CASTLPGANEQFF. CDR3 nucleotide sequence: TGTGCCAGCACCCTTCCGGGGGCCAATGAGCAGTTCTTC.

The rearrangement links TRBV9 to TRBJ2-7; D remains ambiguous. Trimming pared 3 bases from V and 7 bases from J, leaving 20 bases between. The CDR3 covers 15 residues. Per germline, CDR1 SGDLS and CDR2 YYNGEE. The CDR3 here is CASSDPSLSPGEQYF. CDR3 DNA sequence: TGTGCCAGCAGCGACCCGAGCCTATCCCCGGGTGAGCAGTACTTC.

This chain joins TRBV6-5 and TRBJ2-1, with D possibly TRBD1 on 5 matching bases. CDR3 length equals 14 residues. Germline V CDR1 and CDR2: MNHEY, SVGAGI. V lost 2 bases and J 9 bases, leaving 14 bases between the germline ends. CDR3 loop: CASSYRAGQSEQFF. CDR3 in DNA: TGTGCCAGCAGTTACAGGGCAGGGCAAAGTGAGCAGTTCTTC.

This chain uses TRBV4-3 with TRBJ2-3; tentatively, D is TRBD2 (7 bases). Trimming left V 0 bases short and J 8 bases short, with 18 bases between. There are 16 residues in the CDR3. Germline CDR1 is LGHNA and CDR2 is YSLEER. Written as DNA, the CDR3 is TGCGCCAGCAGCCAAGACCGGGGGGCCGGGGTCTCTACGCAGTATTTT. Translated: CASSQDRGAGVSTQYF.

The chain combines TRBV7-9 with TRBJ1-2, with D possibly TRBD1 on 5 matching bases. The V gene's germline CDR1 is SEHNR and CDR2 FQNEAQ (reference sequence). Trimming pared 3 bases from V and 7 bases from J, leaving 15 bases between. The CDR3 covers 14 residues. The CDR3 sequence: CASSFPGLGVGYTF. For the CDR3, the DNA is TGTGCCAGCAGCTTCCCCGGGTTGGGGGTTGGCTACACCTTC. The full variable domain, with the rest looked up from reference TRBV7-9 and TRBJ1-2, is DTGVSQNPRHKITKRGQNVTFRCDPISEHNRLYWYRQTLGQGPEFLTYFQNEAQLEKSRLLSDRFSAERPKGSFSTLEIQRTEQGDSAMYLCASSFPGLGVGYTFGSGTRLTVV.

The V and J genes are TRBV6-1 and TRBJ2-5; unclear D gene. The germline gives CDR1 MNHNS, CDR2 SASEGT. Trimming left V 6 bases short and J 5 bases short, with 19 bases between. This CDR3 contains 15 residues. CDR3 in DNA: TGTGCCAGCAGCATCATCACCCCGGTCCGGGAGACCCAGTACTTC. Translating it yields CASSIITPVRETQYF.

This clonotype was counted at least ten times. The V gene is TRBV5-1, the J gene TRBJ2-1; 11 nucleotides agree with TRBD2. CDR3 length equals 16 residues. The germline CDR1 and CDR2 sequences are SGHRS and YFSETQ. V lost 1 base and J lost 10; bases outside the gene matches: 10. The CDR3 DNA sequence: TGCGCCAGCAGCTTGTCCACTAGCGGGGGTGGTCAAGAGCAGTTCTTC. This gives the protein CASSLSTSGGGQEQFF.

There are a few counts of this clonotype. The chain employs TRBV15 and TRBJ2-1, with 9 positions matching TRBD2. CDR1 LNHNV and CDR2 YYDKDF come from the germline V gene (reference sequence). J gave up 0 bases and V 5 bases, and 2 bases lay outside the gene matches. The CDR3 is 15 amino acids. CDR3 in amino acids: CATSAGGSSYNEQFF. Here the CDR3 DNA reads TGTGCCACCAGCGCGGGAGGGAGCTCCTACAATGAGCAGTTCTTC.

This clonotype has more than one count but fewer than ten. This chain uses TRBV6-2 or TRBV6-3 with TRBJ2-5, with D possibly TRBD1 on 6 matching bases. The germline CDR1 and CDR2 sequences are MNHEY and SVGEGT. The CDR3 has 15 amino acids. The germline V and J ends were trimmed by 2 bases and 3 bases, with 13 bases remaining between them. The chain's CDR3 is CASSYLDRRKETQYF. CDR3 in DNA: TGTGCCAGCAGTTACCTGGACAGAAGGAAAGAGACCCAGTACTTC.